Below are 19 T cell receptor beta chains sequenced from a single sample in a study of cytomegalovirus exposure and HLA in healthy donors. Primers included in the PCR were 60 Vbeta and 13 Jbeta primers. Sequencing used immunoSEQ multiplex PCR; TCRdb keeps in-frame clones, though not all of them. The sample carries 90,000 to 130,000 clones, 65% to 80% recorded once. Sample: PBMCs. These TCRs come from a man aged 30 to 39 in good health and CMV-seropositive.

The rearrangement joins TRBV7-9 to TRBJ2-5; weak D call: TRBD1 (5 bases). V lost 4 bases, J lost 5 bases, and 11 bases lay in between. This CDR3 spans 13 amino acids. CDR1 SEHNR and CDR2 FQNEAQ come from the germline V gene (reference sequence). The CDR3 sequence is CASSSSGMETQYF. The CDR3, as DNA: TGTGCCAGCAGCTCTTCAGGGATGGAGACCCAGTACTTC.

The V call is TRBV30, the J call TRBJ1-1, with 7 bases aligning to TRBD1. The CDR3 is 17 residues long. V shed 0 bases and J 0 bases; nucleotides not matched to a gene: 10. The germline CDR1 and CDR2 sequences are GTSNPN and SVGIG (reference sequence). This CDR3 is CAWSVRDRAILNTEAFF. DNA for the CDR3: TGTGCCTGGAGTGTACGCGACAGGGCTATCTTGAACACTGAAGCTTTCTTT.

The gene calls are TRBV5-1 and TRBJ2-5; TRBD1 matches at 7 bases. The CDR3 is 14 residues long. Germline-derived CDR1 and CDR2 are SGHRS and YFSETQ. Trimming removed 3 bases from V and 2 bases from J; junction bases left unmatched: 4. The CDR3 sequence is CASSSPGQQETQYF. The CDR3 DNA follows: TGCGCCAGCAGCTCACCGGGACAGCAAGAGACCCAGTACTTC.

This rearrangement joins TRBV19 to TRBJ2-3; 9 bases are a match to TRBD1. There are 15 residues in the CDR3. Germline trimming cut 4 bases from V and 1 base from J; bases unmatched to any gene: 3. Germline values: CDR1 LNHDA, CDR2 SQIVND (reference sequence). CDR3 bases: TGTGCCAGTAGTACATGGACAGGGGGCACAGATACGCAGTATTTT. It yields the protein CASSTWTGGTDTQYF.

This chain links TRBV5-1 with TRBJ2-4, with D maybe TRBD2 (7 bases). This CDR3 comprises 15 residues. Trimming stripped 0 bases from V and 2 bases from J, with 9 bases between. Germline V CDR1 and CDR2: SGHRS, YFSETQ. CDR3 sequence: CASSLEGGPKNIQYF. In DNA form, the CDR3 reads TGCGCCAGCAGCTTGGAGGGGGGGCCCAAAAACATTCAGTACTTC.

V usage is TRBV19 and J usage is TRBJ1-2; D not certain. The V end lost 5 bases, the J end lost 4 bases, and 14 bases lay between the germline ends. The CDR3 loop spans 14 amino acids. CDR1 and CDR2 (germline): LNHDA, SQIVND (reference sequence). The CDR3 reads CASSGIEGVYGYTF. The CDR3 DNA sequence: TGTGCCAGTAGTGGGATAGAGGGAGTCTATGGCTACACCTTC.

The chain couples TRBV5-1 to TRBJ2-1; the D gene is possibly TRBD1 (5 bases). The V and J ends lost 4 bases and 11 bases respectively, with 16 bases between them. The CDR3 is made up of 13 amino acids. Germline V gene lookup returns CDR1 SGHRS and CDR2 YFSETQ. The CDR3 DNA is TGCGCCAGCAGCCCCTCTGGGTGGGGCCAGCAGTTCTTC. As protein: CASSPSGWGQQFF. Based on the CDR3 plus reference TRBV5-1 and TRBJ2-1, the full variable domain is KAGVTQTPRYLIKTRGQQVTLSCSPISGHRSVSWYQQTPGQGLQFLFEYFSETQRNKGNFPGRFSGRQFSNSRSEMNVSTLELGDSALYLCASSPSGWGQQFFGPGTRLTVL.

The rearrangement links TRBV27 to TRBJ1-1; 10 nucleotides align to TRBD1. The CDR3 has 14 amino acids. Germline CDR1 is MNHEY and CDR2 is SMNVEV (reference sequence). The trim removed 4 bases at V and 4 bases at J, leaving 3 bases unmatched. The CDR3 bases are TGTGCCAGCAGTTGGACAGGGGGTGGCACTGAAGCTTTCTTT. It codes for CASSWTGGGTEAFF.

The chain combines TRBV6-1 with TRBJ2-5; weak D call: TRBD1 (5 bases). V dropped 6 bases and J dropped 4 bases, with 12 bases sitting between them. The CDR3 contains 13 residues. Germline V lookup: CDR1 MNHNS, CDR2 SASEGT. The CDR3 DNA sequence: TGTGCCAGCAGCGTGCAGGGATCAGAGACCCAGTACTTC. It yields the protein CASSVQGSETQYF.

The chain uses TRBV11-2 and TRBJ2-7; 9 bases are shared with TRBD2. J gave up 2 bases and V 3 bases, and 2 bases lay outside the gene matches. This CDR3 comprises 14 residues. Germline CDR1 is SGHAT and CDR2 is FQNNGV. As DNA, the CDR3 is TGTGCCAGCAGCTTTGGCGGGGGGGCCTACGAGCAGTACTTC. This gives the protein CASSFGGGAYEQYF.

This clone was detected only once. The genes are TRBV13 and TRBJ2-6; tentative D call: TRBD2 (6 bases). Germline CDR1 PRHDT, CDR2 FYEKMQ (reference sequence). The V end was cut by 0 bases, the J end by 3 bases, with 6 bases between. This CDR3 comprises 15 residues. The CDR3 bases are TGTGCCAGCAGCTTAGGAGCGGGTGGGGCCAACGTCCTGACTTTC. Protein: CASSLGAGGANVLTF.

This clone was observed a handful of times. This chain joins TRBV12-5 and TRBJ1-1; tentative D call: TRBD1 (5 bases). V lost 0 bases, J lost 1 base, and 12 bases lay in between. There are 16 residues in the CDR3. Germline V CDR1 and CDR2: LGHNT, FRNRAP. CDR3 region: CASGLVTGGGNTEAFF. The CDR3 nucleotides read TGTGCTAGTGGTTTGGTCACAGGCGGCGGGAACACTGAAGCTTTCTTT.

The chain carries TRBV18 and TRBJ2-7, with 9 bases fitting TRBD2. Trimming cost V 3 bases and J 2 bases; bases outside gene matches: 2. Per the germline V gene, CDR1 is KGHSH and CDR2 is LQKENI. The CDR3 has 14 amino acids. CDR3 in amino acids: CASSPVAGAYEQYF. CDR3 coding DNA: TGTGCCAGCTCACCTGTAGCGGGGGCCTACGAGCAGTACTTC. The variable domain in full, completed from reference TRBV18 and TRBJ2-7, reads NAGVMQNPRHLVRRRGQEARLRCSPMKGHSHVYWYRQLPEEGLKFMVYLQKENIIDESGMPKERFSAEFPKEGPSILRIQQVVRGDSAAYFCASSPVAGAYEQYFGPGTRLTVT.

With regard to this clone: The junction shows a germline mismatch at one end, possibly a read error. The V call is TRBV7-9, the J call TRBJ2-7; D unclear. Germline CDR1 and CDR2: SEHNR and FQNEAQ (reference sequence). This CDR3 spans 12 amino acids. CDR3: CSSSLVLYEQYF. The CDR3 DNA follows: TGTTCCAGCAGCTTAGTACTCTACGAGCAGTACTTC.

The chain has TRBV5-1 and TRBJ2-3, with 7 nucleotides matching TRBD1. Germline V gives CDR1 SGHRS, CDR2 YFSETQ. The CDR3 extends over 15 amino acids. Trimming removed 0 bases from V and 0 bases from J; junction bases left unmatched: 1. CDR3 amino acids: CASSLGQGSTDTQYF. For the CDR3, the DNA is TGCGCCAGCAGCTTGGGACAGGGAAGCACAGATACGCAGTATTTT.

This clone came up a few times. This sequence joins TRBV30 and TRBJ2-2, with D hard to call. Germline V lookup: CDR1 GTSNPN, CDR2 SVGIG (reference sequence). V gave up 5 bases and J gave up 1 base, with 5 bases separating them. CDR3 length: 12 amino acids. The DNA for the CDR3 is TGTGCCTGGTGTCTGAACACCGGGGAGCTGTTTTTT. Encoded protein: CAWCLNTGELFF.

This clone was seen a few times. The CDR3 reads CASRNSGKETQYF. The CDR3, as DNA: TGTGCCAGCAGAAATAGCGGGAAAGAGACCCAGTACTTC. This chain links TRBV6-5 with TRBJ2-5, with 8 bases fitting TRBD2. Germline CDR1 is MNHEY and CDR2 is SVGAGI. Losses at the gene ends were 6 bases for V and 3 bases for J; bases not matched to a gene: 3. The CDR3 has 13 residues.

The chain carries TRBV5-4 and TRBJ2-1; weak D call: TRBD1 (6 bases). Germline V CDR1 and CDR2: SGHNT, YYREEE (reference sequence). CDR3 length: 15 amino acids. Trimming shortened V by 0 bases and J by 6 bases, and 13 bases separated the two germline ends. Here the CDR3 DNA reads TGTGCCAGCAGCTTGGGGGCCGGGACATCCAATGAGCAGTTCTTC. Residues: CASSLGAGTSNEQFF.

The chain has TRBV23-1 and TRBJ2-7, with 8 nucleotides matching TRBD1. TRBV23-1 has ORF status, its function being uncertain. The CDR3 is made up of 14 amino acids. The junction had 4 bases not matched to a gene; V was cut back by 6 bases and J by 0 bases. The CDR3 DNA follows: TGCGCCAGCAGGACAGGGGTAACCTCCTACGAGCAGTACTTC. This gives the protein CASRTGVTSYEQYF.